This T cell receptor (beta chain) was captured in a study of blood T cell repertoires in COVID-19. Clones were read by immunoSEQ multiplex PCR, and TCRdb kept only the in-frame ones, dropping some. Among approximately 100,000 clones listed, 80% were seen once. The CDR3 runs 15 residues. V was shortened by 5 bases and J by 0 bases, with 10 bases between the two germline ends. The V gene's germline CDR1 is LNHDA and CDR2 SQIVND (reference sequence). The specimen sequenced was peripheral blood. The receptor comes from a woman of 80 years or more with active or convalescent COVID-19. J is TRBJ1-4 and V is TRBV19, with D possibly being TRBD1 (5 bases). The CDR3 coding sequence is TGTGCCAGTAGTCAATCAGGGACAACTAATGAAAAACTGTTTTTT. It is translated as CASSQSGTTNEKLFF.